The 3 T cell receptor beta chains listed next were all sequenced from one sample in a study of HIV-infected patients and healthy controls (dated 2014 in TCRdb). Library method: 5' RACE. TCRdb records Illumina MiSeq as the sequencer. TCRdb reanalyzed the raw reads on its own, using fastp at Q25 for trimming and MiXCR for clone calling, and kept in-frame beta chains. Identical CDR3 protein sequences are pooled into one entry, listed with their most common genes and DNA. This sample comprises 60,000 to 70,000 distinct CDR3 sequences, less than 20% of them detected only once. The ten largest account for more than 1.2% of the sample. The sequenced sample consisted of CD4+ T cells from blood. Receptors originate from a human donor in good health.

The sample holds a few counts of this clonotype. The chain combines TRBV10-3 with TRBJ1-2; perhaps TRBD1 as D (6 bases). V lost 5 bases and J 0 bases, leaving 10 bases between the germline ends. Germline V gene data show CDR1 as ENHRY and CDR2 as SYGVKD. There are 14 residues in the CDR3. CDR3 amino acids: CAISRGGTNYGYTF. The CDR3 nucleotides read TGTGCCATCAGTAGGGGGGGCACTAACTATGGCTACACCTTC.

At least ten counts were recorded for this clonotype. This chain connects TRBV2 to TRBJ1-1, with D perhaps TRBD1 (6 bases). This CDR3 has 14 amino acids. Germline V CDR1 and CDR2: SNHLY, FYNNEI. Deletions cut 5 bases from V and 2 bases from J, with 12 bases between. The CDR3 spells CASSWWGTNTEAFF. The CDR3 DNA sequence: TGTGCCAGCAGTTGGTGGGGGACAAACACTGAAGCTTTCTTT.

This clonotype has ten or more counts. The gene calls are TRBV4-1 and TRBJ2-2, with unresolved D. Trimming left V 4 bases short and J 3 bases short, with 12 bases between. CDR1 and CDR2 from the germline V gene are MGHRA and YSYEKL. This CDR3 region has 15 residues. The CDR3 spells CASSPMTSYTGELFF. The CDR3 DNA is TGCGCCAGCAGCCCCATGACCTCTTACACCGGGGAGCTGTTTTTT.